This entry describes one T cell receptor (beta chain). Its antigen is unidentified. V lost 7 bases to trimming and J lost 2 bases, with 32 bases between them. The germline CDR1 and CDR2 sequences are KGHDR and SFDVKD. This CDR3 has 20 residues. The sample comes from a study of T cells after yellow fever vaccination. Whole-study findings and limits: Subsequent to the booster, the majority of primary-vaccination clones reappeared (around 95% CD4, about 90% CD8). Shared CD4/CD8 clonotypes were a small share, likely from convergent recombination.

TCR cDNA was made by 5'RACE template switching, adding a universal primer site and UMIs. TCRdb processed the 5' RACE reads anew with MiXCR; each CDR3 protein has one entry. The table has approximately 510,000 distinct CDR3 sequences, just over 20% seen once. This clonotype was sampled from a man younger than 30 who received the YFV17D yellow fever vaccine. The sequenced sample was PBMCs, obtained less than 25 days after the first yellow fever vaccination. The V and J genes are TRBV24-1 and TRBJ2-7, with a tentative D call TRBD1 (5 bases). CDR3 in amino acids: CATSPYGQGYYWVSAYEQYF. DNA of the CDR3: TGTGCCACCAGCCCGTACGGGCAGGGCTACTACTGGGTTTCGGCCTACGAGCAGTACTTC.